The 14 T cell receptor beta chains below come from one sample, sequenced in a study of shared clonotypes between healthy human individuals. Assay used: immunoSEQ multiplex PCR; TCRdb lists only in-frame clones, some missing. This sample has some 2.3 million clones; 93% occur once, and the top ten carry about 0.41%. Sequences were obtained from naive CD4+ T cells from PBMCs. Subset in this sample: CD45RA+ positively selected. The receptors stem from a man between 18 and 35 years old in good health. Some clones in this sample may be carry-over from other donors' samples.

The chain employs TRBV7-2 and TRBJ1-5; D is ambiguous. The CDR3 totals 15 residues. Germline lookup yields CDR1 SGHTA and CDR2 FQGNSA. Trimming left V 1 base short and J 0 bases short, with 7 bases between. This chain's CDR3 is CASSLVQHSNQPQHF. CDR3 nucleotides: TGTGCCAGCAGCTTAGTTCAGCATAGCAATCAGCCCCAGCATTTT.

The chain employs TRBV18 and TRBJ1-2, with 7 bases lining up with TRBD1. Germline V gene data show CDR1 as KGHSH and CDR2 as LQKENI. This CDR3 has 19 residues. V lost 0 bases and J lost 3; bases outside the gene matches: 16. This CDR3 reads CASSPPSDRRGLGDYGYTF. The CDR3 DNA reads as TGTGCCAGCTCACCACCGAGCGACAGGAGGGGGCTAGGGGACTATGGCTACACCTTC.

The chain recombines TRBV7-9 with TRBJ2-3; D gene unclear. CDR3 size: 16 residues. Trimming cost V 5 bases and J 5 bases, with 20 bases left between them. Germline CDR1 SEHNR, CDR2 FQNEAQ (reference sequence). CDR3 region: CASSPTIMLMGDTQYF. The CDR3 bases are TGTGCCAGCAGCCCAACAATCATGCTAATGGGAGATACGCAGTATTTT.

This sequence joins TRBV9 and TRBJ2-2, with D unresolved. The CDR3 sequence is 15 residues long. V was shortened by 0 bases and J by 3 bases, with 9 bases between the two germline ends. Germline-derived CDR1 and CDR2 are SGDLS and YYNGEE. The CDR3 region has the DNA TGTGCCAGCAGCGTAGGGAAATCGCACACCGGGGAGCTGTTTTTT. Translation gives CASSVGKSHTGELFF. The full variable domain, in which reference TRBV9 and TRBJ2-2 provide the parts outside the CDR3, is DSGVTQTPKHLITATGQRVTLRCSPRSGDLSVYWYQQSLDQGLQFLIQYYNGEERAKGNILERFSAQQFPDLHSELNLSSLELGDSALYFCASSVGKSHTGELFFGEGSRLTVL.

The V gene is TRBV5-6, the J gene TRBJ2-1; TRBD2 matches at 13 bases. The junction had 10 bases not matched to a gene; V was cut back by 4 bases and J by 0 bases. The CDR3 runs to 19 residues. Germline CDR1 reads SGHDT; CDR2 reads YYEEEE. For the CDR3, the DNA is TGTGCCAGCAGCCGCGGACTAGCGGGGGCGGACAGCTCCTACAATGAGCAGTTCTTC. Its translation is CASSRGLAGADSSYNEQFF.

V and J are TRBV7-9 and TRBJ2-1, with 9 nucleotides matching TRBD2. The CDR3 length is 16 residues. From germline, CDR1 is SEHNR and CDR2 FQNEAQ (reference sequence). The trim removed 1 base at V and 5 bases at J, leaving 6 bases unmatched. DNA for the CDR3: TGTGCCAGCAGCTTAGTATGGCGGGAGGGCCACAATGAGCAGTTCTTC. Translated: CASSLVWREGHNEQFF.

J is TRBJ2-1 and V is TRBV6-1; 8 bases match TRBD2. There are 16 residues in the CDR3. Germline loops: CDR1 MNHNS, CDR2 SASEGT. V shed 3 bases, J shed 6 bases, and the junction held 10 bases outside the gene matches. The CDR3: CASSEYSGSYGNEQFF. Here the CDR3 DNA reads TGTGCCAGCAGTGAGTACAGCGGGAGTTATGGCAATGAGCAGTTCTTC.

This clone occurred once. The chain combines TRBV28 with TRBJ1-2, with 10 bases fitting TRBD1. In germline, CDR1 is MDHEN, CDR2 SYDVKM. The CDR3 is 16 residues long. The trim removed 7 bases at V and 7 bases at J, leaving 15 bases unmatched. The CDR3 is CASTQRGRQGATGYTF. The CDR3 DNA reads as TGTGCCAGCACCCAACGGGGCCGACAGGGGGCCACTGGCTACACCTTC.

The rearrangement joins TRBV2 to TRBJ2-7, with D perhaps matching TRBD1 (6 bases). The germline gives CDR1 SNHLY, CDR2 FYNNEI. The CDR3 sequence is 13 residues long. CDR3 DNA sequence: TGTGTCTCAGCCGTCCGGGACACCTACGAGCAGTACTTC. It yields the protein CVSAVRDTYEQYF.

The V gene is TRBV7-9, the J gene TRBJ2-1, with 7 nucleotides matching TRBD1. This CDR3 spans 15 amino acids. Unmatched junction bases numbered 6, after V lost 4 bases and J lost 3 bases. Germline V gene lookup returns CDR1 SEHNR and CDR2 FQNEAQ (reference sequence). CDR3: CASSSYRGDYNEQFF. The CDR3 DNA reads TGTGCCAGCAGCTCATACAGGGGTGACTACAATGAGCAGTTCTTC.

The DNA of the CDR3 is TGTGCCATCAGTGAGTCGGGGACTAGTTCCGGGGAGCTGTTTTTT. Amino acid sequence: CAISESGTSSGELFF. V and J are TRBV10-3 and TRBJ2-2, with TRBD2 identical over 8 bases. CDR1 and CDR2 from the germline V gene are ENHRY and SYGVKD. V was pared by 0 bases and J by 6 bases, with 3 bases of the junction left unmatched. The CDR3 is 15 amino acids.

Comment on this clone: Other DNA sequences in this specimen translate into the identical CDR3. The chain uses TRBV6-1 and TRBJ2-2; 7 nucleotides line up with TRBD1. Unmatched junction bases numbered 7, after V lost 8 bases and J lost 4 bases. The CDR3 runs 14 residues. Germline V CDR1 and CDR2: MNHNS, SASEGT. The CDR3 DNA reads TGTGCCAGCCTGAGACAGGGTGGCACCGGGGAGCTGTTTTTT. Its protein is CASLRQGGTGELFF.

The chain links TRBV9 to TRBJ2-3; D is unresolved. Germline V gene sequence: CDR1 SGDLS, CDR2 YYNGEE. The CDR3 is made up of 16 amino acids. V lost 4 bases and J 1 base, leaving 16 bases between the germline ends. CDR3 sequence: CASSPRVGDGTDTQYF. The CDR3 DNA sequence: TGTGCCAGCAGCCCCAGAGTTGGGGATGGCACAGATACGCAGTATTTT.

CDR3 coding DNA: TGTGCCAGCAGCGGCGCCGGGACTAGCGGGTACGAGCAGTACTTC. Residues: CASSGAGTSGYEQYF. The chain uses TRBV7-2 and TRBJ2-7, with TRBD2 matching over 12 bases. CDR1 is SGHTA, CDR2 FQGNSA, per germline. The trim removed 5 bases at V and 4 bases at J, leaving 6 bases unmatched. The CDR3 contains 15 residues.